At least ten counts were recorded for the clone carrying this T cell receptor beta chain. It was with unique molecular identifiers that the TCRbeta library was prepared. TCRdb re-called the PCR reads with MiXCR, one entry per CDR3 protein. The sample lists about 230,000 distinct CDR3 sequences, roughly 11% occurring once. Germline CDR1 MGHDK, CDR2 SYGVNS. V lost 3 bases and J lost 4, with 9 bases in between. The CDR3 runs to 14 residues. The data were taken from a study of T-cell reconstitution after alpha-beta-depleted transplantation in children. The material sequenced was PBMCs, taken before TCRalphabeta/CD19-depleted stem cell transplant. This sequence was found in a child younger than two with acute myeloid leukemia, due to receive a stem cell transplant. The chain uses TRBV25-1 and TRBJ2-2; D is unresolved. CDR3 sequence: CASSEIQTTGELFF. The CDR3, as DNA: TGTGCCAGCAGTGAGATTCAGACCACCGGGGAGCTGTTTTTT.